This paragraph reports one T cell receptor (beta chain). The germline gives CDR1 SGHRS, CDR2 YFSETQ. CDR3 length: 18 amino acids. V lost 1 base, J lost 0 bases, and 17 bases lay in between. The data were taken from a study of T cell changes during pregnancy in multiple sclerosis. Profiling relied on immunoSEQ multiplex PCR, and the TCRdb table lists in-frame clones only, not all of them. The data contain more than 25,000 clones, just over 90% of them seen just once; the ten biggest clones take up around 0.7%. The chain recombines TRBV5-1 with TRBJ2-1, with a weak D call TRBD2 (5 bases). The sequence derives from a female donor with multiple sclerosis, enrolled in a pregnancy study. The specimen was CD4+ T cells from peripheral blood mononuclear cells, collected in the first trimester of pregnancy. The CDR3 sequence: CASSLTDSARSSYNEQFF. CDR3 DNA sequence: TGCGCCAGCAGCTTGACGGATAGCGCTAGGAGCTCCTACAATGAGCAGTTCTTC. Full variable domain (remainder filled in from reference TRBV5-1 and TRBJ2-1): KAGVTQTPRYLIKTRGQQVTLSCSPISGHRSVSWYQQTPGQGLQFLFEYFSETQRNKGNFPGRFSGRQFSNSRSEMNVSTLELGDSALYLCASSLTDSARSSYNEQFFGPGTRLTVL.